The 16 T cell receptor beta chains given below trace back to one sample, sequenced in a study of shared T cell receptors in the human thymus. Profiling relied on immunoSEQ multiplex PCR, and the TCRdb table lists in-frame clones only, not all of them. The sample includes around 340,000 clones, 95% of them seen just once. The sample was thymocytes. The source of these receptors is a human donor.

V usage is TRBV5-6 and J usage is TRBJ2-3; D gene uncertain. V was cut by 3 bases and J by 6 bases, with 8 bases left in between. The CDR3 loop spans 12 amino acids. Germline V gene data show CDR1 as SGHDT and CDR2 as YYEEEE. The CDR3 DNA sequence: TGTGCCAGCAGCTGTGGGTCGGATACGCAGTATTTT. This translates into CASSCGSDTQYF.

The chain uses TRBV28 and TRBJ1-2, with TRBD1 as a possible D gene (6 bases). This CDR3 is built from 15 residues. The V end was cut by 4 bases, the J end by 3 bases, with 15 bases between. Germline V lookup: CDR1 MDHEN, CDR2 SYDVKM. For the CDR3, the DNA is TGTGCCAGCAGTTGGAAAGGTACAGGGCACTATGGCTACACCTTC. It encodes CASSWKGTGHYGYTF.

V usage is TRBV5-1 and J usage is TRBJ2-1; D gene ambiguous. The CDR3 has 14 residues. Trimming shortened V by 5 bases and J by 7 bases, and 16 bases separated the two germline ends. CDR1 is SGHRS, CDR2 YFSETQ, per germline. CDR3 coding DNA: TGCGCCAGCAGGTACGGACCAGTCAGGAATGAGCAGTTCTTC. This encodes CASRYGPVRNEQFF.

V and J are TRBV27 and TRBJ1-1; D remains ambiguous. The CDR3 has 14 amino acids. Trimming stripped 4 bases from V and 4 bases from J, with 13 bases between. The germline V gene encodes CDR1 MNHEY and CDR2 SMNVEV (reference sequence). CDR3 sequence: CASSYEGTGTEAFF. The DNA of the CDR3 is TGTGCCAGCAGTTATGAAGGCACCGGCACTGAAGCTTTCTTT.

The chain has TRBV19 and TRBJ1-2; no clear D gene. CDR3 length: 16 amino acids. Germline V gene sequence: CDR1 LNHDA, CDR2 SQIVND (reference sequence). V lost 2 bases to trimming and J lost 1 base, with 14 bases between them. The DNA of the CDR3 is TGTGCCAGTAGTATAACCCCAGGACGCATTAACTATGGCTACACCTTC. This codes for CASSITPGRINYGYTF. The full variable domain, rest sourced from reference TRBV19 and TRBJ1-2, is DGGITQSPKYLFRKEGQNVTLSCEQNLNHDAMYWYRQDPGQGLRLIYYSQIVNDFQKGDIAEGYSVSREKKESFPLTVTSAQKNPTAFYLCASSITPGRINYGYTFGSGTRLTVV.

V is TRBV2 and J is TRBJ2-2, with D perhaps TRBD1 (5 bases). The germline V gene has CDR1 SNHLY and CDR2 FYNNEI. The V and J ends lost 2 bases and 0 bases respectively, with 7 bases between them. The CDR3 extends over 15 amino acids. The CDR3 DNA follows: TGTGCCAGCAGTGAAAGGGGAACGAACACCGGGGAGCTGTTTTTT. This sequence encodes CASSERGTNTGELFF.

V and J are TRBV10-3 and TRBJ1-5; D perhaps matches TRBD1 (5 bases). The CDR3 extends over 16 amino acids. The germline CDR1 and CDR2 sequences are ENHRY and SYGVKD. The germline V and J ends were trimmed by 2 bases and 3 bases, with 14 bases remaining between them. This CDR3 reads CAISEGVAGTNQPQHF. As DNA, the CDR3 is TGTGCCATCAGTGAGGGGGTGGCAGGGACCAATCAGCCCCAGCATTTT.

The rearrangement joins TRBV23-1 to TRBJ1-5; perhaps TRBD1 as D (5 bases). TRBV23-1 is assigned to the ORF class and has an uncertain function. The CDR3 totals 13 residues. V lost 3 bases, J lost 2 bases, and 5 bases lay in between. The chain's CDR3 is CASSQGGNQPQHF. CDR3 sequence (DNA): TGCGCCAGCAGTCAGGGGGGCAATCAGCCCCAGCATTTT.

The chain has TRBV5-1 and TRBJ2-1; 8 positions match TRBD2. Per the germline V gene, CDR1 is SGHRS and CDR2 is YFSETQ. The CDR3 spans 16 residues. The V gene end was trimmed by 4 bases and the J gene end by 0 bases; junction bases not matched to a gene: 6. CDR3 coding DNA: TGCGCCAGCAGCCCGGAGCGGGGGAGCTCCTACAATGAGCAGTTCTTC. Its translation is CASSPERGSSYNEQFF.

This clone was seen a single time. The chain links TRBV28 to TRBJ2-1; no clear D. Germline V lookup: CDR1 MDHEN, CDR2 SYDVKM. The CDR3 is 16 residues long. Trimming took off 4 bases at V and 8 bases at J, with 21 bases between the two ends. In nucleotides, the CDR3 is TGTGCCAGCAGTTGCCGCTACCTAATTACAGTTGATGAGCAGTTCTTC. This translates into CASSCRYLITVDEQFF.

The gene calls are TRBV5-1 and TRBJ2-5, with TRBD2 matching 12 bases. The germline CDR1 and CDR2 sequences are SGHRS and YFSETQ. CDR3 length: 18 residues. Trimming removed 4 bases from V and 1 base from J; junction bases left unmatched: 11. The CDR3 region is CASSPVSSSGRAQETQYF. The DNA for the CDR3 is TGCGCCAGCAGCCCTGTTTCCTCTAGCGGGAGGGCCCAAGAGACCCAGTACTTC.

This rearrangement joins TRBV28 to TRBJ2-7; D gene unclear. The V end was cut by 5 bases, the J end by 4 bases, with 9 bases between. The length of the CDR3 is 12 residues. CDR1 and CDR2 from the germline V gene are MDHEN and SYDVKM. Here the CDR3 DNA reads TGTGCCAGCAGTCCTGACACTTACGAGCAGTACTTC. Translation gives CASSPDTYEQYF.

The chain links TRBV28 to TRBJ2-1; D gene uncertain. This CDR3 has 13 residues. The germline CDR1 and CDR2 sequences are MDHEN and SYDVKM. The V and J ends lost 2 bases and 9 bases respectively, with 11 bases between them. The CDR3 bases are TGTGCCAGCAGTTTAAGCACCGTCCGTGAGCAGTTCTTC. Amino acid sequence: CASSLSTVREQFF.

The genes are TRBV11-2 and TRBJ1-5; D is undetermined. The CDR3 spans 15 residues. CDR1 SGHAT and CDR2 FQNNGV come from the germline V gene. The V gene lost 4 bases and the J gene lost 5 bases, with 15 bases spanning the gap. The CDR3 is CASSSTSGRHQPQHF. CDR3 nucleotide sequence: TGTGCCAGCAGCTCGACCTCGGGCAGGCATCAGCCCCAGCATTTT.

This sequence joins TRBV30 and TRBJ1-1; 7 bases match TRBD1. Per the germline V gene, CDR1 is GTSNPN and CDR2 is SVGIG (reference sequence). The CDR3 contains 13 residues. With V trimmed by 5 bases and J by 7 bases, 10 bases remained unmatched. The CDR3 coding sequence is TGTGCCTGGGGACAGGCACCGGGGCTTGAAGCTTTCTTT. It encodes CAWGQAPGLEAFF.

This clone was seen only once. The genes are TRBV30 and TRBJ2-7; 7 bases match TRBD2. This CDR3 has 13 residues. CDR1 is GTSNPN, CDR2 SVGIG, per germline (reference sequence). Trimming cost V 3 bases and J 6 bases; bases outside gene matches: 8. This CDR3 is CAWRMAGRAEQYF. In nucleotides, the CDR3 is TGTGCCTGGAGGATGGCAGGGAGGGCCGAGCAGTACTTC.